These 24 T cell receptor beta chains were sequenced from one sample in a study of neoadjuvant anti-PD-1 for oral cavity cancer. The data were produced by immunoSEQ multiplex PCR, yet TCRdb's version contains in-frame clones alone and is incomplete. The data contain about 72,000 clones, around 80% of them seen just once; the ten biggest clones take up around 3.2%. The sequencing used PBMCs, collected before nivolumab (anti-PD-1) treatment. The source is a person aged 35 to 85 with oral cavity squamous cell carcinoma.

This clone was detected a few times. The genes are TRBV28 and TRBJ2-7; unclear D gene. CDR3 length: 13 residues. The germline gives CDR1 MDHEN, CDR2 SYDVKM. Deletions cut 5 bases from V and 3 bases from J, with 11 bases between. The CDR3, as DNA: TGTGCCAGCAGTCCTGGGAACCGCTACGAGCAGTACTTC. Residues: CASSPGNRYEQYF.

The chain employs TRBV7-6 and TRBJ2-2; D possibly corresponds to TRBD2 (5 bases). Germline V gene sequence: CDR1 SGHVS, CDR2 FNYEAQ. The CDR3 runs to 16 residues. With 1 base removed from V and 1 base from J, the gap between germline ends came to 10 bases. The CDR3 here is CASSLEARGNTGELFF. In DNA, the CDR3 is TGTGCCAGCAGCTTAGAGGCTCGGGGGAACACCGGGGAGCTGTTTTTT.

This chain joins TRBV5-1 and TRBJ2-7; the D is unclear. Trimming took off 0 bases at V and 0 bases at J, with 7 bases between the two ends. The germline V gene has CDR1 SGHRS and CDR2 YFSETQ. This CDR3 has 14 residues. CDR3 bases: TGCGCCAGCAGCTTGGATCCTAGCTCCTACGAGCAGTACTTC. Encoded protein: CASSLDPSSYEQYF.

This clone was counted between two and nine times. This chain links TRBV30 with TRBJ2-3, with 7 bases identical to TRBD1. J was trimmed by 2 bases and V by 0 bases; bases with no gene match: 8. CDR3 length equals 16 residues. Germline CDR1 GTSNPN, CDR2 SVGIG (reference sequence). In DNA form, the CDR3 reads TGTGCCTGGAGTGTCTGGGGCAGGGGGTTCACAGATACGCAGTATTTT. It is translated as CAWSVWGRGFTDTQYF.

CDR3 in DNA: TGTGCCAGCAGAGGGGGCGCGGGGCTCTTACTCTATGGCTACACCTTC. As protein: CASRGGAGLLLYGYTF. The chain combines TRBV28 with TRBJ1-2; 7 bases map to TRBD1. The CDR3 contains 16 residues. The V gene end was trimmed by 6 bases and the J gene end by 4 bases; junction bases not matched to a gene: 14. Germline V CDR1 and CDR2: MDHEN, SYDVKM.

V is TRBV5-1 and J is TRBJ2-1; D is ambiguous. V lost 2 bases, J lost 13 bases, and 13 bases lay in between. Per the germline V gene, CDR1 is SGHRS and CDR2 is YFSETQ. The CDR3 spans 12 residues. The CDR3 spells CASSLEDSIQFF. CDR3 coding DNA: TGCGCCAGCAGCTTAGAAGATAGTATCCAGTTCTTC.

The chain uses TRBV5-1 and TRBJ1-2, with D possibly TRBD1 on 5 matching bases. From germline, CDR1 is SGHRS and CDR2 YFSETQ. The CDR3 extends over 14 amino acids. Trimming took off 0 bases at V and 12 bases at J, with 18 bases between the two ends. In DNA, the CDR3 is TGCGCCAGCAGCTTGGCACCCGGGACGGACCAACACACCTTC. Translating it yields CASSLAPGTDQHTF.

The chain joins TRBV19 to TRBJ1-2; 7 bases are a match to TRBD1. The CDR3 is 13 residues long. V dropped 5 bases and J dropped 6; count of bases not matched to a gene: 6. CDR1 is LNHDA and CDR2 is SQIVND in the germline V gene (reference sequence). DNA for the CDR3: TGTGCCAGTAGTCCGACAGGGTTCGATGGCTACACCTTC. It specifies CASSPTGFDGYTF.

In DNA form, the CDR3 reads TGTGCCTATGTTCCAAACAAGGGAAGGAAAGGTTCTGGGGCCAACGTCCTGACTTTC. Translation: CAYVPNKGRKGSGANVLTF. V and J are TRBV30 and TRBJ2-6; D is undetermined. This CDR3 region has 19 residues. The germline V gene encodes CDR1 GTSNPN and CDR2 SVGIG (reference sequence). The ends were cut back, 7 bases at V and 1 base at J, with 26 bases in the middle. The entire variable domain, with the rest obtained from reference TRBV30 and TRBJ2-6, is as follows: SQTIHQWPATLVQPVGSPLSLECTVEGTSNPNLYWYRQAAGRGLQLLFYSVGIGQISSEVPQNLSASRPQDRQFILSSKKLLLSDSGFYLCAYVPNKGRKGSGANVLTFGAGSRLTVL.

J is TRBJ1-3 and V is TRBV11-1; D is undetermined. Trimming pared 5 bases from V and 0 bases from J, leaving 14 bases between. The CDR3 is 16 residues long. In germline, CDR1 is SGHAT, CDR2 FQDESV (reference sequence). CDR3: CASSRGYTSSGNTIYF. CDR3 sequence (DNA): TGTGCCAGCAGCCGTGGATACACGAGCTCTGGAAACACCATATATTTT.

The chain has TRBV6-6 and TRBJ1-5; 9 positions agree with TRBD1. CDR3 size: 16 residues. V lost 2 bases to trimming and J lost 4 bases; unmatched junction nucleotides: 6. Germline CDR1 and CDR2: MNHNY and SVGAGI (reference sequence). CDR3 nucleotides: TGTGCCAGCAGTTACCCGGGACAGGGTAGGAATCAGCCCCAGCATTTT. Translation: CASSYPGQGRNQPQHF.

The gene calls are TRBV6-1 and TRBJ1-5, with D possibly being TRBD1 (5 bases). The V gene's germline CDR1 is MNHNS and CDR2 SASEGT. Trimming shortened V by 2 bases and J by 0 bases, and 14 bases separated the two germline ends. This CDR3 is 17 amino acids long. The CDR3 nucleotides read TGTGCCAGCAGTGAAAGATTTGGGGACTATAGCAATCAGCCCCAGCATTTT. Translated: CASSERFGDYSNQPQHF.

CDR3 sequence reads: CASSTSLVADEQYF. For the CDR3, the DNA is TGTGCCAGTAGCACCTCTTTGGTCGCGGACGAGCAGTACTTC. This chain connects TRBV19 to TRBJ2-7; D not resolved. The CDR3 runs to 14 residues. V shed 6 bases and J shed 5 bases, with 17 bases lying between them. CDR1 and CDR2 (germline): LNHDA, SQIVND (reference sequence). Complete variable domain (other parts from reference TRBV19 and TRBJ2-7): DGGITQSPKYLFRKEGQNVTLSCEQNLNHDAMYWYRQDPGQGLRLIYYSQIVNDFQKGDIAEGYSVSREKKESFPLTVTSAQKNPTAFYLCASSTSLVADEQYFGPGTRLTVT.

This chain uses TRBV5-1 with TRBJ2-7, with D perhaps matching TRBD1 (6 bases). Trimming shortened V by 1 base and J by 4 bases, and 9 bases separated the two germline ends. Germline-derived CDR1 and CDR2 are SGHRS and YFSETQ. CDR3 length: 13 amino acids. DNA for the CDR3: TGCGCCAGCAGCTTGCAGGGGCTATACGAGCAGTACTTC. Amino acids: CASSLQGLYEQYF.

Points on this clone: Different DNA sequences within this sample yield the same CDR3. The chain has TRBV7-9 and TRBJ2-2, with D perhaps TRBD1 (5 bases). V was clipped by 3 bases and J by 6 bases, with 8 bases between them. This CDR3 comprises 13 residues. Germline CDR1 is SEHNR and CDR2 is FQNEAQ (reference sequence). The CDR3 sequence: CASSFRVAGELFF. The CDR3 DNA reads TGTGCCAGCAGCTTCAGGGTCGCCGGGGAGCTGTTTTTT.

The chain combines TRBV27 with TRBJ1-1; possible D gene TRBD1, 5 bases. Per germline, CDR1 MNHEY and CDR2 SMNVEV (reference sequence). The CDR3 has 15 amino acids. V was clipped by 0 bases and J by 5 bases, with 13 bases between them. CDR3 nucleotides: TGTGCCAGCAGTTTATCTGGCAGCGAGGGGACTGAAGCTTTCTTT. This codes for CASSLSGSEGTEAFF.

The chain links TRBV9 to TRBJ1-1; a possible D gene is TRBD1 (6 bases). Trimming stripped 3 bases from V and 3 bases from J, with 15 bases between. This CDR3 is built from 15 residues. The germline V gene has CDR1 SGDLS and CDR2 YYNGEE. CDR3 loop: CASSGGPGVDTEAFF. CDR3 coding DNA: TGTGCCAGCAGCGGAGGACCAGGGGTGGACACTGAAGCTTTCTTT.

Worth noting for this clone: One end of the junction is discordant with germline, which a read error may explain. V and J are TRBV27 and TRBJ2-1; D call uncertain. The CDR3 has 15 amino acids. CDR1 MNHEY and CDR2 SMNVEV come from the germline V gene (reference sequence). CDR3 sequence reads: CASNLGLWPYNEQFF. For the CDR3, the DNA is TGTGCCAGCAATTTAGGCCTTTGGCCCTACAATGAGCAGTTCTTC.

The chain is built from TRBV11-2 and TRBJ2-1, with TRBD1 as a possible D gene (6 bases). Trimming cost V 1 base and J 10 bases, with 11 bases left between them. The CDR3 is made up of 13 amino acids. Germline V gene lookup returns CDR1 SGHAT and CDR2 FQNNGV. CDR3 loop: CASSLVSRGEQFF. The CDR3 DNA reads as TGTGCCAGCAGCTTAGTTTCCAGGGGAGAGCAGTTCTTC.

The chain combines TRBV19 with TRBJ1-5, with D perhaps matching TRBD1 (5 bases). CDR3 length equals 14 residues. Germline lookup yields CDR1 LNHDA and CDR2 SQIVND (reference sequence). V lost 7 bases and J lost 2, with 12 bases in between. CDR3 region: CASIGGRGNQPQHF. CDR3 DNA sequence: TGTGCCAGTATCGGGGGTAGAGGCAATCAGCCCCAGCATTTT.

CDR3 amino acids: CASSEPEANYGYTF. CDR3 DNA: TGTGCCAGCAGTGAACCCGAAGCGAACTATGGCTACACCTTC. The chain carries TRBV2 and TRBJ1-2; no clear D gene. Trimming took off 2 bases at V and 2 bases at J, with 9 bases between the two ends. CDR1 and CDR2 from the germline V gene are SNHLY and FYNNEI. This CDR3 spans 14 amino acids.

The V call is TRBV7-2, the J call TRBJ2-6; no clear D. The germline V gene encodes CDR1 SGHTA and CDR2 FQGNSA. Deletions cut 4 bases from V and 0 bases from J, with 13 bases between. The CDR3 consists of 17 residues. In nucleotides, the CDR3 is TGTGCCAGCAGCTCCACCTCGGGCCGCTCTGGGGCCAACGTCCTGACTTTC. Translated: CASSSTSGRSGANVLTF.

In DNA form, the CDR3 reads TGTGCCACATCAAGCGGGGGAGCTGGGGCCAACGTCCTGACTTTC. It is translated as CATSSGGAGANVLTF. V gene TRBV6-5 combines with J gene TRBJ2-6, with TRBD2 matching over 8 bases. Losses at the gene ends were 10 bases for V and 2 bases for J; bases not matched to a gene: 7. Germline CDR1 reads MNHEY; CDR2 reads SVGAGI. The CDR3 spans 15 residues.

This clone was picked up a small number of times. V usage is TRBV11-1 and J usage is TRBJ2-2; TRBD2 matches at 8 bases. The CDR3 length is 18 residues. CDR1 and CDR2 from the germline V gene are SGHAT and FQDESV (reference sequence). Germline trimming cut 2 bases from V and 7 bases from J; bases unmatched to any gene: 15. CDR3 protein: CASSLSSSGGPQSGELFF. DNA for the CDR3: TGTGCCAGCAGCTTATCCTCCAGCGGGGGACCTCAGAGCGGGGAGCTGTTTTTT.